The rows below give T cell receptor beta chains drawn from one sample of a study of regulatory T cells in long-lasting Graves disease. From the multiplex PCR reads, TCRdb called clonotypes with MiXCR, one entry per CDR3 protein. The repertoire holds about 450,000 distinct CDR3 sequences, approximately 15% seen once, with over 15% in the top ten. The same data also went into a second study, on T cells in Graves' hyperthyroidism and ophthalmopathy.

This specimen consisted of peripheral blood mononuclear cells (PBMCs), obtained at new diagnosis, from a patient treated with antithyroid drugs. All receptors come from a woman aged 50 to 60 with Graves disease. CDR3s include the opening cysteine and the closing phenylalanine or tryptophan. A D gene is named only where the DNA matches it firmly. The listing skips clone size in some rows; elsewhere it reads once, few, many or a size class.

J gene: TRBJ2-7
V gene: TRBV28
clone size: many
D gene: TRBD2
CDR3 DNA: TGTGCCAGCAGTCACCCCCGTCCTAGCGGGAGGCGCAACGAGCAGTACTTC
CDR3 protein: CASSHPRPSGRRNEQYF

J gene: TRBJ2-1
V gene: TRBV7-8
clone size: many
D gene: .
CDR3 DNA: TGTGCCAGCAGACGCAACCCCAGGGGTGGCTCCTACAATGAGCAGTTCTTC
CDR3 protein: CASRRNPRGGSYNEQFF

J gene: TRBJ1-5
V gene: TRBV2
clone size: many
D gene: .
CDR3 DNA: TGTGCCAGCCTAGGGGCGCGGGGCAATCAGCCCCAGCATTTT
CDR3 protein: CASLGARGNQPQHF

J gene: TRBJ1-2
V gene: TRBV19
clone size: .
D gene: TRBD1
CDR3 DNA: TGTGCCAGTAGTGAGCAGGGGGCTGATGGCTACACCTTC
CDR3 protein: CASSEQGADGYTF

J gene: TRBJ1-1
V gene: TRBV30
clone size: many
D gene: .
CDR3 DNA: TGTGCCTGGAGTGTACAGGGTGAAGCTTTCTTT
CDR3 protein: CAWSVQGEAFF

J gene: TRBJ2-1
V gene: TRBV7-9
clone size: many
D gene: .
CDR3 DNA: TGTGCCAGCAGTAGGGGCAATGAGCAGTTCTTC
CDR3 protein: CASSRGNEQFF

J gene: TRBJ2-3
V gene: TRBV7-6
clone size: many
D gene: .
CDR3 DNA: TGTGCCAGCAGCTTAGATCCGGGCCGAAGCACAGATACGCAGTATTTT
CDR3 protein: CASSLDPGRSTDTQYF

J gene: TRBJ1-2
V gene: TRBV5-4
clone size: .
D gene: .
CDR3 DNA: TGTGCCAGCAGCTGGGCTTTTGGCAGGGCGGTTGGCTACACCTTC
CDR3 protein: CASSWAFGRAVGYTF

J gene: TRBJ2-7
V gene: TRBV11-2
clone size: many
D gene: TRBD1
CDR3 DNA: TGTGCCAGCAGCTTAACAGGGGAGAACGAGCAGTACTTC
CDR3 protein: CASSLTGENEQYF

J gene: TRBJ2-7
V gene: TRBV7-8
clone size: many
D gene: .
CDR3 DNA: TGTGCCAGCAACGCCGACAGCTACGAGCAGTACTTC
CDR3 protein: CASNADSYEQYF

J gene: TRBJ1-1
V gene: TRBV12-3/TRBV12-4
clone size: many
D gene: .
CDR3 DNA: TGTGCCAGCAGTTTAGCAGGGCCCGATGGAGCTTTCTTT
CDR3 protein: CASSLAGPDGAFF

J gene: TRBJ2-7
V gene: TRBV12-3/TRBV12-4
clone size: many
D gene: TRBD2
CDR3 DNA: TGTGCCTCTGCTGGGCTAGCGGGAGGGCCCCTGGGGAACGAGCAGTACTTC
CDR3 protein: CASAGLAGGPLGNEQYF

J gene: TRBJ1-5
V gene: TRBV12-3/TRBV12-4
clone size: many
D gene: .
CDR3 DNA: TGTGCCAGCAGTCCTGATAATAGCAATCAGCCCCAGCATTTT
CDR3 protein: CASSPDNSNQPQHF

J gene: TRBJ2-2
V gene: TRBV10-3
clone size: .
D gene: .
CDR3 DNA: TGTGCCATCAGTGCCGCAGGCGGGAACACCGGGGAGCTGTTTTTT
CDR3 protein: CAISAAGGNTGELFF

J gene: TRBJ2-2
V gene: TRBV3-1
clone size: .
D gene: .
CDR3 DNA: TGTGCCAGCAGACGCACCGGGGAGCTGTTTTTT
CDR3 protein: CASRRTGELFF

J gene: TRBJ2-1
V gene: TRBV7-8
clone size: many
D gene: TRBD2
CDR3 DNA: TGTGCCAGCAGCACGGCTAGCGGGGGATACAATGAGCAGTTCTTC
CDR3 protein: CASSTASGGYNEQFF

J gene: TRBJ2-1
V gene: TRBV9
clone size: many
D gene: TRBD2
CDR3 DNA: TGTGCCAGCAGCACAAGGACTAGCGGGAGTTTTAATGAGCAGTTCTTC
CDR3 protein: CASSTRTSGSFNEQFF

J gene: TRBJ2-3
V gene: TRBV29-1
clone size: many
D gene: TRBD2
CDR3 DNA: TGCAGCGTCGCCCCCGGACTAGCCGCAGATACGCAGTATTTT
CDR3 protein: CSVAPGLAADTQYF

J gene: TRBJ2-1
V gene: TRBV4-1
clone size: few
D gene: .
CDR3 DNA: TGCGCCAGCAGCCAACTACCAGAGAATGAGCAGTTCTTC
CDR3 protein: CASSQLPENEQFF

J gene: TRBJ1-5
V gene: TRBV12-3/TRBV12-4
clone size: many
D gene: .
CDR3 DNA: TGTGCCAGCAGTTTATGGGAGGGACAAAATCAGCCCCAGCATTTT
CDR3 protein: CASSLWEGQNQPQHF

J gene: TRBJ1-1
V gene: TRBV27
clone size: many
D gene: TRBD1
CDR3 DNA: TGTGCCAGCAGTCCCCCAGGATACAGGGGGAAAGGGACTGAAGCTTTCTTT
CDR3 protein: CASSPPGYRGKGTEAFF

J gene: TRBJ2-1
V gene: TRBV28
clone size: many
D gene: TRBD2
CDR3 DNA: TGTGCCAGCAGTCTTACCGGGACTAGCGGGTACAATGAGCAGTTCTTC
CDR3 protein: CASSLTGTSGYNEQFF

J gene: TRBJ2-1
V gene: TRBV12-3/TRBV12-4
clone size: many
D gene: .
CDR3 DNA: TGTGCCAGCAGTTTCGGCACGGGACGATACAATGAGCAGTTCTTC
CDR3 protein: CASSFGTGRYNEQFF

J gene: TRBJ2-3
V gene: TRBV5-1
clone size: many
D gene: TRBD1
CDR3 DNA: TGCGCCAGCAGCTTCGGACAGGAAAGAGATACGCAGTATTTT
CDR3 protein: CASSFGQERDTQYF

J gene: TRBJ2-5
V gene: TRBV5-1
clone size: many
D gene: TRBD2
CDR3 DNA: TGCGCCAGCAGAGGACTAGCGGGGCAAGAGACCCAGTACTTC
CDR3 protein: CASRGLAGQETQYF

J gene: TRBJ1-5
V gene: TRBV24-1
clone size: .
D gene: TRBD1
CDR3 DNA: TGTGCCACCAGTGGCGGAGACAGGGGTGGTATTCAGCCCCAGCATTTT
CDR3 protein: CATSGGDRGGIQPQHF

J gene: TRBJ2-7
V gene: TRBV9
clone size: few
D gene: .
CDR3 DNA: TGTGCCAGCAGCGTGGGGGGAACCCTCTACGAGCAGTACTTC
CDR3 protein: CASSVGGTLYEQYF

J gene: TRBJ2-7
V gene: TRBV5-4
clone size: .
D gene: TRBD2
CDR3 DNA: TGTGCCAGCAGCAATCCCGGGACTACCTCCTACTTC
CDR3 protein: CASSNPGTTSYF

J gene: TRBJ1-2
V gene: TRBV24-1
clone size: many
D gene: TRBD1
CDR3 DNA: TGTGCCACCAGTGCAGGGGGCGACTATGGCTACACCTTC
CDR3 protein: CATSAGGDYGYTF

J gene: TRBJ2-3
V gene: TRBV27
clone size: .
D gene: .
CDR3 DNA: TGTGCCAGCAGTTTAGCGACTAGTACTGGAGATACGCAGTATTTT
CDR3 protein: CASSLATSTGDTQYF

J gene: TRBJ2-1
V gene: TRBV3-1
clone size: many
D gene: TRBD1
CDR3 DNA: TGTGCCAGCAGCCAAGACAGGGGGCGTCACAATGAGCAGTTCTTC
CDR3 protein: CASSQDRGRHNEQFF

J gene: TRBJ2-3
V gene: TRBV12-3/TRBV12-4
clone size: .
D gene: .
CDR3 DNA: TGTGCCAGCATGCGGGGACTGGGCACAGATACGCAGTATTTT
CDR3 protein: CASMRGLGTDTQYF

J gene: TRBJ2-3
V gene: TRBV30
clone size: few
D gene: .
CDR3 DNA: TGTGCCTGGATCCCGGGGGACCCTAGCACAGATACGCAGTATTTT
CDR3 protein: CAWIPGDPSTDTQYF

J gene: TRBJ2-5
V gene: TRBV9
clone size: many
D gene: TRBD1
CDR3 DNA: TGTGCCAGCAGCGACCGGGACAGGGGGCAAGAGACCCAGTACTTC
CDR3 protein: CASSDRDRGQETQYF

J gene: TRBJ2-6
V gene: TRBV6-1
clone size: .
D gene: .
CDR3 DNA: TGTGCCAGCGGGGGGGCTTCTAGCTCAGCTGGGGCCAACGTCCTGACTTTC
CDR3 protein: CASGGASSSAGANVLTF

J gene: TRBJ1-5
V gene: TRBV12-3/TRBV12-4
clone size: many
D gene: .
CDR3 DNA: TGTGCCAGCAGTTTAGACTCCCGGGGGACTAGCAATCAGCCCCAGCATTTT
CDR3 protein: CASSLDSRGTSNQPQHF

J gene: TRBJ1-4
V gene: TRBV20-1
clone size: .
D gene: .
CDR3 DNA: TGCAGTGCTAGAGATTTCAGTGAAAAACTGTTTTTT
CDR3 protein: CSARDFSEKLFF

J gene: TRBJ2-3
V gene: TRBV5-1
clone size: many
D gene: .
CDR3 DNA: TGTGCCAGCAGCTTAGGACAGCTCACAGATACGCAGTATTTT
CDR3 protein: CASSLGQLTDTQYF

J gene: TRBJ2-4
V gene: TRBV11-3
clone size: many
D gene: .
CDR3 DNA: TGTGCCAGCACCCCTTCACGGGTCGACATTCAGTACTTC
CDR3 protein: CASTPSRVDIQYF

J gene: TRBJ1-5
V gene: TRBV29-1
clone size: few
D gene: TRBD1
CDR3 DNA: TGCAGCGTTGGTGACAGGGCCAATCAGCCCCAGCATTTT
CDR3 protein: CSVGDRANQPQHF

J gene: TRBJ1-1
V gene: TRBV20-1
clone size: .
D gene: .
CDR3 DNA: TGCAGTGCTAGCAGGGTTGTGGACACTGAAGCTTTCTTT
CDR3 protein: CSASRVVDTEAFF

J gene: TRBJ2-5
V gene: TRBV28
clone size: many
D gene: .
CDR3 DNA: TGTGCCAGCAGTTTTCCAATCGGCGCGGGGGAGACCCAGTACTTC
CDR3 protein: CASSFPIGAGETQYF

J gene: TRBJ2-1
V gene: TRBV9
clone size: few
D gene: TRBD1
CDR3 DNA: TGTGCCAGCAGCGCAGAGACAGGGGCCTACAATGAGCAGTTCTTC
CDR3 protein: CASSAETGAYNEQFF

J gene: TRBJ2-1
V gene: TRBV2
clone size: many
D gene: TRBD2
CDR3 DNA: TGTGCCAGCAGAACCGGGACTAGCGGGAGAGGGGAGCAGTTCTTC
CDR3 protein: CASRTGTSGRGEQFF

J gene: TRBJ1-6
V gene: TRBV20-1
clone size: few
D gene: .
CDR3 DNA: TGCAGTGCTAGAGATGAAGGGATCCCTAATTCACCCCTCCACTTT
CDR3 protein: CSARDEGIPNSPLHF

J gene: TRBJ1-1
V gene: TRBV6-5
clone size: .
D gene: .
CDR3 DNA: TGTGCCAGCAGTTACTCGGGCAGAGGTGAAGCTTTCTTT
CDR3 protein: CASSYSGRGEAFF

J gene: TRBJ2-7
V gene: TRBV29-1
clone size: many
D gene: .
CDR3 DNA: TGCAGCCAGGACTCTCACTTCTGGGGGACAAGTCGGTGCGAGCAGTACTTC
CDR3 protein: CSQDSHFWGTSRCEQYF

J gene: TRBJ2-5
V gene: TRBV19
clone size: .
D gene: TRBD1
CDR3 DNA: TGTGCCAGTAGTATCCAGGGGGTTTTAGAGACCCAGTACTTC
CDR3 protein: CASSIQGVLETQYF

J gene: TRBJ2-3
V gene: TRBV5-1
clone size: many
D gene: TRBD2
CDR3 DNA: TGCGCCAGCAGCATCCCGCTAGCGGGAGGGCGTACAGATACGCAGTATTTT
CDR3 protein: CASSIPLAGGRTDTQYF